This T cell receptor (beta chain) is from a study of response to subunit inactivated influenza vaccine. A single record per CDR3 protein comes from TCRdb applying MiXCR to the RT-PCR reads. The sample shows 710,000 or so distinct CDR3 sequences, 15% to 17% of them seen only once. Study conclusions and caveats: Researchers suggested that each seasonal influenza vaccination recruits few new T cells.

This clonotype has a handful of counts. Antigen specificity is unknown. The sequences come from PBMCs from blood, collected approximately 12 days after vaccination. This receptor was identified in a man aged 50 or older who received an inactivated influenza vaccine.

The CDR3 bases are TGTGCCACCAGCCCACGACCGAGGGGGACCGTAGGTGAAAAACTGTTTTTT. Its protein is CATSPRPRGTVGEKLFF. V gene TRBV15 combines with J gene TRBJ1-4; possibly TRBD1 for D (6 bases). The germline gives CDR1 LNHNV, CDR2 YYDKDF (reference sequence). This CDR3 is built from 17 residues. The V end lost 5 bases, the J end lost 7 bases, and 23 bases lay between the germline ends.